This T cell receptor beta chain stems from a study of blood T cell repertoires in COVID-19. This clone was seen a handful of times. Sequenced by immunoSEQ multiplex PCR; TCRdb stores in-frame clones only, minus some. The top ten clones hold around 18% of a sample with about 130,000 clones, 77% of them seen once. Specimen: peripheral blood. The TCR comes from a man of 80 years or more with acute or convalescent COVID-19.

DNA for the CDR3: TGTGCCAGCAGCCAAGATATGACAGTAACAGGTGGCTACACCTTC. This encodes CASSQDMTVTGGYTF. The V call is TRBV3-1 (or the pseudogene TRBV3-2), the J call TRBJ1-2; perhaps TRBD1 as D (5 bases). Trimming left V 0 bases short and J 7 bases short, with 15 bases between. This CDR3 is built from 15 residues. Looked up from germline, CDR1 is LGHDT and CDR2 is YNNKEL (reference sequence).